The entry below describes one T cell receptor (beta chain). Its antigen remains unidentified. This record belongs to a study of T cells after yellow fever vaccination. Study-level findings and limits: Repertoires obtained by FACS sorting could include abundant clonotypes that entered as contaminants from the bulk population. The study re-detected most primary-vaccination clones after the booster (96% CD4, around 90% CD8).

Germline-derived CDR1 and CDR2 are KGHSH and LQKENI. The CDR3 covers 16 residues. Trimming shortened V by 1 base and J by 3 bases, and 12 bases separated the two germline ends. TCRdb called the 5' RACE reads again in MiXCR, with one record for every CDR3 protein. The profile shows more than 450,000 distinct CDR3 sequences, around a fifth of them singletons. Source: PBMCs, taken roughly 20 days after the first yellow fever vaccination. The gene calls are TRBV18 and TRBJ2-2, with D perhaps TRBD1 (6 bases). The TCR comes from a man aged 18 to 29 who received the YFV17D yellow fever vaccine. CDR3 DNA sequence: TGTGCCAGCTCACCACTCAGGGGCTTGGACACCGGGGAGCTGTTTTTT. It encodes CASSPLRGLDTGELFF. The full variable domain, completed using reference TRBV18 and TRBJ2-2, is NAGVMQNPRHLVRRRGQEARLRCSPMKGHSHVYWYRQLPEEGLKFMVYLQKENIIDESGMPKERFSAEFPKEGPSILRIQQVVRGDSAAYFCASSPLRGLDTGELFFGEGSRLTVL.